These T cell receptor beta chains were read from a single sample in a study of OX40 agonist ivuxolimab in advanced cancers. This table comes from immunoSEQ multiplex PCR, and its TCRdb copy is limited to in-frame clones, with some not included. The table has over 15,000 clones, about four fifths seen once. The starting material was CD4+ or CD8+ T cells sorted from blood, obtained in a trial of the OX40 agonist ivuxolimab. The receptors come from an adult with an advanced solid tumor such as melanoma, head and neck, liver or kidney cancer. CDR3s include the opening cysteine and the closing phenylalanine or tryptophan. The order of the fields is V gene, clone size, CDR3 length, D gene, J gene, CDR3 DNA, CDR3 protein. D genes are given only for firm matches. A row's size may be missing; if present it is once, few, many or a size class.

v_gene: TRBV7-9
abundance: NA
len: 12
d_gene: NA
j_gene: TRBJ1-2
CDR3nt: TGTGCCAGCAGCTTATGGTTGCGGGGCTACACCTTC
CDR3aa: CASSLWLRGYTF

v_gene: TRBV6-5
abundance: medium-sized
len: 13
d_gene: NA
j_gene: TRBJ2-7
CDR3nt: TGTGCCAGCAGTTTACTCAAGGGTTACGAGCAGTACTTC
CDR3aa: CASSLLKGYEQYF

v_gene: TRBV9
abundance: NA
len: 16
d_gene: TRBD2
j_gene: TRBJ2-3
CDR3nt: TGTGCCAGCAGCAAAGGGCGGGGCGGGAGAACAGATACGCAGTATTTT
CDR3aa: CASSKGRGGRTDTQYF

v_gene: TRBV7-9
abundance: few
len: 19
d_gene: TRBD1
j_gene: TRBJ1-1
CDR3nt: TGTGCCAGCAGCCCGACTCGGACAGGGGGCGCTTACGAGAACACTGAAGCTTTCTTT
CDR3aa: CASSPTRTGGAYENTEAFF

v_gene: TRBV9
abundance: NA
len: 15
d_gene: NA
j_gene: TRBJ1-3
CDR3nt: TGTGCCAGCAGCGCCCGGGACGGGCGAGGAAACACCATATATTTT
CDR3aa: CASSARDGRGNTIYF

v_gene: TRBV20-1
abundance: NA
len: 11
d_gene: NA
j_gene: TRBJ1-1
CDR3nt: TGCAGTGCTTCAACAGAGATGGGAGCTTTCTTT
CDR3aa: CSASTEMGAFF

v_gene: TRBV11-2
abundance: NA
len: 15
d_gene: TRBD1
j_gene: TRBJ2-1
CDR3nt: TGTGCCAGCAGTTTAACCCGGGACAGGGCGAATGAGCAGTTCTTC
CDR3aa: CASSLTRDRANEQFF

v_gene: TRBV7-8
abundance: few
len: 12
d_gene: NA
j_gene: TRBJ2-2
CDR3nt: TGTGCCGAGCCTAGTTTGGGGGGGGAGCTGTTTTTT
CDR3aa: CAEPSLGGELFF

v_gene: TRBV7-3
abundance: NA
len: 14
d_gene: NA
j_gene: TRBJ2-2
CDR3nt: TGTGCCAGCAGCTTATCGGAGTACACCGGGGAGCTGTTTTTT
CDR3aa: CASSLSEYTGELFF

v_gene: TRBV7-8
abundance: NA
len: 16
d_gene: TRBD2
j_gene: TRBJ2-5
CDR3nt: TGTGCCAGCAGCTTATGGACTAGCGGGTACCAAGAGACCCAGTACTTC
CDR3aa: CASSLWTSGYQETQYF

v_gene: TRBV5-6
abundance: NA
len: 14
d_gene: NA
j_gene: TRBJ2-1
CDR3nt: TGTGCCAGCAGCTATGGGACCGACTACAATGAGCAGTTCTTC
CDR3aa: CASSYGTDYNEQFF

v_gene: TRBV9
abundance: NA
len: 17
d_gene: NA
j_gene: TRBJ2-7
CDR3nt: TGTGCCAGCAGCGCCCGCCCACAGGGACCGAGCTCCTACGAGCAGTACTTC
CDR3aa: CASSARPQGPSSYEQYF

v_gene: TRBV18
abundance: NA
len: 13
d_gene: NA
j_gene: TRBJ1-2
CDR3nt: TGTGCCAGCTCACTCCAGGAGAACTATGGCTACACCTTC
CDR3aa: CASSLQENYGYTF

v_gene: TRBV7-9
abundance: NA
len: 11
d_gene: NA
j_gene: TRBJ1-2
CDR3nt: TGTGCCAGCAGCTCGGGTCCCGGCTACACCTTC
CDR3aa: CASSSGPGYTF

v_gene: TRBV7-9
abundance: NA
len: 14
d_gene: NA
j_gene: TRBJ2-1
CDR3nt: TGTGCCAGCAGCCCGGAGAGCCCCTACAATGAGCAGTTCTTC
CDR3aa: CASSPESPYNEQFF

v_gene: TRBV19
abundance: NA
len: 13
d_gene: NA
j_gene: TRBJ1-1
CDR3nt: TGTGCCAGTAGTATTGTTGGGGACACTGAAGCTTTCTTT
CDR3aa: CASSIVGDTEAFF

v_gene: TRBV10-3
abundance: once
len: 20
d_gene: TRBD2
j_gene: TRBJ2-1
CDR3nt: TGTGCCATCAGTGATGCTCCGACTAGCGGGAGAGAAGGCCCCTACAATGAGCAGTTCTTC
CDR3aa: CAISDAPTSGREGPYNEQFF

v_gene: TRBV5-4
abundance: NA
len: 14
d_gene: TRBD1
j_gene: TRBJ1-1
CDR3nt: TGTGCCAGCAGCGTGGAATGGACAGGCACTGAAGCTTTCTTT
CDR3aa: CASSVEWTGTEAFF

v_gene: TRBV5-5
abundance: NA
len: 12
d_gene: NA
j_gene: TRBJ2-2
CDR3nt: TGTGCCAGCACCCTGTGGACCGGGGAGCTGTTTTTT
CDR3aa: CASTLWTGELFF

v_gene: TRBV5-6
abundance: NA
len: 13
d_gene: NA
j_gene: TRBJ1-1
CDR3nt: TGTGCCAGCAGCTACAACGGGAACACTGAAGCTTTCTTT
CDR3aa: CASSYNGNTEAFF

v_gene: TRBV5-1
abundance: NA
len: 13
d_gene: NA
j_gene: TRBJ2-5
CDR3nt: TGCGCCAGCAGCTTAAACGGGCCCCGGAGCCAGTACTTC
CDR3aa: CASSLNGPRSQYF

v_gene: TRBV4-3
abundance: NA
len: 15
d_gene: TRBD2
j_gene: TRBJ2-7
CDR3nt: TGCGCCAGCAGCCAAGATCGGGAGGCCAGCTACGAGCAGTACTTC
CDR3aa: CASSQDREASYEQYF

v_gene: TRBV7-9
abundance: NA
len: 13
d_gene: NA
j_gene: TRBJ2-7
CDR3nt: TGTGCCAGCAGCCCCGCGGGGCCCTACGAGCAGTACTTC
CDR3aa: CASSPAGPYEQYF

v_gene: TRBV7-2
abundance: NA
len: 15
d_gene: NA
j_gene: TRBJ1-2
CDR3nt: TGTGCCAGCAGCCCTACTCTCGGTAGTAACTATGGCTACACCTTC
CDR3aa: CASSPTLGSNYGYTF

v_gene: TRBV11-2
abundance: NA
len: 15
d_gene: TRBD1
j_gene: TRBJ2-1
CDR3nt: TGTGCCAGCAGAAAAAAGGGACAGCTCCACAATGAGCAGTTCTTC
CDR3aa: CASRKKGQLHNEQFF